These T cell receptor beta chains were read from a single sample in a study of naive and memory T cell subsets. TCRdb fed the UMI-ligation and nested PCR reads into MiXCR, producing one record per CDR3 protein. The sample holds about 140,000 distinct CDR3 sequences; 15% to 20% are singletons and the top ten take about 0.63%. Input material: naive CD8+ T cells from blood. The receptors derive from a human donor in good health. CDR3s include the opening cysteine and the closing phenylalanine or tryptophan. D genes are given only for firm matches. Clone size appears in some rows only: once, few, many, or a class for an expanded clone.

j_gene | d_gene | v_gene | abundance | CDR3aa | CDR3nt
TRBJ2-6 | NA | TRBV13 | NA | CASSVLTGANVLTF | TGTGCCAGCAGCGTACTTACTGGGGCCAACGTCCTGACTTTC
TRBJ1-5 | NA | TRBV12-3/TRBV12-4 | few | CASSLKENQPQHF | TGTGCCAGCAGTTTAAAGGAAAATCAGCCCCAGCATTTT
TRBJ2-1 | NA | TRBV7-9 | few | CASSSSRAEQFF | TGTGCCAGCTCTTCTTCCCGGGCCGAGCAGTTCTTC
TRBJ2-7 | NA | TRBV4-1 | few | CASSQALPPTPLEQYF | TGCGCCAGCAGCCAAGCCCTCCCTCCTACACCGCTCGAGCAGTACTTC
TRBJ2-7 | TRBD2 | TRBV11-2 | few | CASSLDRSGTSYEQYF | TGTGCCAGCAGCTTAGATCGGAGCGGGACGTCCTACGAGCAGTACTTC
TRBJ1-5 | TRBD1 | TRBV2 | few | CASSPPDRGNQPQHF | TGTGCCAGCAGTCCTCCCGACAGGGGCAATCAGCCCCAGCATTTT
TRBJ1-1 | NA | TRBV4-1 | NA | CASSQEGSLKFNTEAFF | TGCGCCAGCAGCCAGGAGGGTTCCCTCAAATTCAACACTGAAGCTTTCTTT
TRBJ1-5 | NA | TRBV28 | NA | CASSSFAGQPQHF | TGTGCCAGCAGTTCCTTTGCAGGTCAGCCCCAGCATTTT
TRBJ2-5 | TRBD1 | TRBV7-2 | NA | CASSLQTGRYRETQYF | TGTGCCAGCAGCTTACAGACAGGGAGATACCGAGAGACCCAGTACTTC
TRBJ2-7 | TRBD2 | TRBV6-6 | NA | CASSWSSGQEYEQYF | TGTGCCAGCAGTTGGTCTAGCGGGCAGGAGTACGAGCAGTACTTC
TRBJ1-5 | NA | TRBV21-1 | NA | CASSQLAQKGYSNQPQHF | TGTGCCAGCAGCCAACTTGCTCAGAAGGGGTACAGCAATCAGCCCCAGCATTTT
TRBJ1-4 | TRBD1 | TRBV12-3/TRBV12-4 | NA | CASSPLRGAWEKLFF | TGTGCCAGCAGTCCACTCAGGGGGGCTTGGGAAAAACTGTTTTTT
TRBJ2-3 | NA | TRBV29-1 | few | CSVGSSSTDTQYF | TGCAGCGTTGGCAGCTCTAGCACAGATACGCAGTATTTT
TRBJ2-2 | TRBD2 | TRBV7-9 | NA | CASSFGPGLAELLNTGELFF | TGTGCCAGCAGCTTTGGTCCAGGACTAGCGGAGTTACTGAACACCGGGGAGCTGTTTTTT
TRBJ2-1 | TRBD2 | TRBV7-7 | NA | CASSSLAATENEQFF | TGTGCCAGCAGCTCACTAGCGGCAACTGAGAATGAGCAGTTCTTC
TRBJ1-2 | NA | TRBV12-3/TRBV12-4 | few | CAVAGHQNYGYTF | TGTGCCGTCGCGGGACACCAAAACTATGGCTACACCTTC
TRBJ2-2 | TRBD1 | TRBV10-2 | NA | CASSESPGTGGTGELFF | TGCGCCAGCAGTGAGTCCCCCGGGACAGGGGGCACCGGGGAGCTGTTTTTT
TRBJ2-1 | TRBD2 | TRBV28 | NA | CASPSAGVIFPYNEQFF | TGTGCCAGCCCCTCAGCGGGAGTGATATTCCCCTACAATGAGCAGTTCTTC
TRBJ2-1 | NA | TRBV11-2 | NA | CASSLGYLADRAYNEQFF | TGTGCCAGCAGCTTAGGCTACCTAGCGGACAGGGCCTACAATGAGCAGTTCTTC
TRBJ2-5 | TRBD1 | TRBV3-1 | NA | CASSQDYWTGENRDQETQYF | TGTGCCAGCAGCCAAGACTATTGGACAGGGGAAAACCGGGACCAAGAGACCCAGTACTTC
TRBJ2-7 | TRBD1 | TRBV7-8 | few | CASSFGTGLEQYF | TGTGCCAGCAGCTTTGGGACAGGTCTCGAGCAGTACTTC
TRBJ2-7 | TRBD1 | TRBV7-3 | few | CASSLPTGGFGYEQYF | TGTGCCAGCAGTCTACCGACAGGGGGGTTCGGCTACGAGCAGTACTTC
TRBJ1-2 | NA | TRBV2 | NA | CASSDSLSDYGYTF | TGTGCCAGCAGTGACAGCCTTTCCGACTATGGCTACACCTTC
TRBJ2-1 | TRBD2 | TRBV5-1 | few | CASSLGSGRWNNEQFF | TGCGCCAGCAGCTTGGGTAGCGGGAGGTGGAACAATGAGCAGTTCTTC
TRBJ2-3 | TRBD2 | TRBV2 | NA | CASSGRLAGSTDTQYF | TGTGCCAGCAGTGGTAGGCTAGCGGGGAGCACAGATACGCAGTATTTT
TRBJ2-1 | NA | TRBV27 | few | CASSPNAGDYGQFF | TGTGCCAGCAGCCCGAATGCAGGGGACTATGGGCAGTTCTTC
TRBJ2-7 | NA | TRBV20-1 | many | CSARGASYEQYF | TGCAGTGCTAGAGGGGCTTCCTACGAGCAGTACTTC
TRBJ2-1 | NA | TRBV12-5 | NA | CASGFGPEQFF | TGTGCTAGTGGTTTCGGGCCTGAGCAGTTCTTC
TRBJ1-1 | NA | TRBV28 | NA | CASSFAGVSEAFF | TGTGCCAGCAGTTTCGCAGGGGTCTCTGAAGCTTTCTTT
TRBJ2-3 | TRBD2 | TRBV11-2 | NA | CASSPGLAGAADTQYF | TGTGCCAGCAGCCCAGGACTAGCGGGAGCCGCAGATACGCAGTATTTT
TRBJ2-1 | NA | TRBV7-8 | many | CASSLEGSEQFF | TGTGCCAGCAGCTTAGAGGGTAGTGAGCAGTTCTTC
TRBJ2-3 | NA | TRBV6-5 | NA | CASSPPGWATDTQYF | TGTGCCAGCAGTCCACCGGGATGGGCCACAGATACGCAGTATTTT
TRBJ2-1 | TRBD1 | TRBV11-2 | NA | CASSSGQGEITYNEQFF | TGTGCCAGCAGCTCCGGACAGGGGGAGATAACCTACAATGAGCAGTTCTTC
TRBJ2-1 | TRBD2 | TRBV27 | few | CASSFASAGGHNEQFF | TGTGCCAGCAGTTTCGCGTCAGCGGGAGGTCACAATGAGCAGTTCTTC
TRBJ2-7 | NA | TRBV29-1 | NA | CSAVSVTYEQYF | TGCAGCGCCGTTAGCGTGACTTACGAGCAGTACTTC
TRBJ2-5 | NA | TRBV12-3/TRBV12-4 | NA | CASSLWESRQETQYF | TGTGCCAGCAGTTTGTGGGAGAGCAGGCAAGAGACCCAGTACTTC
TRBJ2-1 | NA | TRBV5-1 | NA | CASRDRDPNEQFF | TGCGCCAGCAGGGATAGGGACCCCAATGAGCAGTTCTTC